These 27 T cell receptor beta chains were all obtained from the same sample, sequenced in a study of neurological immune-mediated disorders (dated by TCRdb to between 2018 and 2021). Receptors were amplified or captured by 5' RACE. The instrument was an Illumina HiSeq 2500. Using fastp trimming at Q25 and MiXCR clonotype assembly, TCRdb reanalyzed the public sequencing data and kept in-frame beta chains. All rows with the same CDR3 protein become a single entry with the most common DNA and genes. A total of about 71,000 distinct CDR3 sequences appear in this sample, 3.4% of them only once. Around 3.6% of the sample is held by the ten biggest clonotypes. The specimen sequenced was PBMCs. These receptor sequences come from a middle-aged man with multiple sclerosis.

This clonotype appeared many times. The chain links TRBV3-1 to TRBJ2-7; the match to TRBD1 covers 8 bases. The CDR3 has 15 residues. Germline CDR1 is LGHDT and CDR2 is YNNKEL (reference sequence). With 4 bases clipped from V and 3 bases from J, the junction kept 8 bases outside the gene matches. The CDR3 spells CASSRSGQGGYEQYF. The CDR3 coding sequence is TGTGCCAGCAGCCGATCCGGACAGGGCGGCTACGAGCAGTACTTC.

This clonotype was picked up many times. V usage is TRBV12-3 or TRBV12-4 and J usage is TRBJ2-7; tentatively, D is TRBD1 (5 bases). The CDR3 length is 13 residues. The V end lost 3 bases, the J end lost 4 bases, and 10 bases lay between the germline ends. The CDR3: CASSLGQGYEQYF. The CDR3 DNA is TGTGCCAGCAGTTTGGGGCAGGGTTACGAGCAGTACTTC.

This clonotype was counted ten times or more. This rearrangement joins TRBV6-5 to TRBJ1-2; D is undetermined. Germline CDR1 reads MNHEY; CDR2 reads SVGAGI. CDR3 size: 13 residues. Trimming pared 0 bases from V and 5 bases from J, leaving 7 bases between. The CDR3 region is CASSYSITYGYTF. The CDR3 DNA reads TGTGCCAGCAGTTACTCGATAACGTATGGCTACACCTTC.

This clonotype was seen only a few times. The chain joins TRBV5-1 to TRBJ1-6; D is possibly TRBD1 (5 bases). V lost 1 base to trimming and J lost 8 bases, with 13 bases between them. Germline CDR1 is SGHRS and CDR2 is YFSETQ. This CDR3 comprises 15 residues. This chain's CDR3 is CASSLSRGTDSPLHF. The DNA for the CDR3 is TGCGCCAGCAGCTTGTCCCGAGGGACCGATTCACCCCTCCACTTT.

This clonotype was counted many times. V and J are TRBV7-9 and TRBJ2-2; TRBD2 might be the D (6 bases). V lost 5 bases, J lost 5 bases, and 21 bases lay in between. The CDR3 consists of 17 residues. Looked up from germline, CDR1 is SEHNR and CDR2 is FQNEAQ (reference sequence). The CDR3 loop is CASSTPFGREDTGELFF. The CDR3 DNA follows: TGTGCCAGCAGCACCCCCTTCGGAAGGGAGGATACCGGGGAGCTGTTTTTT.

At least ten counts were recorded for this clonotype. The chain couples TRBV11-2 to TRBJ1-1, with 9 bases lining up with TRBD1. The trim removed 8 bases at V and 1 base at J, leaving 2 bases unmatched. Looked up from germline, CDR1 is SGHAT and CDR2 is FQNNGV. The CDR3 extends over 13 amino acids. In nucleotides, the CDR3 is TGTGCCAGCGGGACAGGGTCGAACACTGAAGCTTTCTTT. Protein: CASGTGSNTEAFF.

There are many counts of this clonotype. The chain combines TRBV11-2 with TRBJ1-1; 10 bases are a match to TRBD1. V lost 3 bases and J lost 4; bases outside the gene matches: 5. Looked up from germline, CDR1 is SGHAT and CDR2 is FQNNGV. This CDR3 is built from 15 residues. CDR3 coding DNA: TGTGCCAGCAGCTTCTTCGGACAGGGGGGCACTGAAGCTTTCTTT. This sequence encodes CASSFFGQGGTEAFF.

There are many counts of this clonotype. The genes are TRBV5-5 and TRBJ1-4, with D maybe TRBD1 (5 bases). Germline V gene sequence: CDR1 SGHKS, CDR2 YYEKEE (reference sequence). CDR3 length: 18 amino acids. Trimming pared 5 bases from V and 8 bases from J, leaving 28 bases between. The CDR3 sequence is CASRSATFTGPRREKLFF. The CDR3, as DNA: TGTGCCAGCAGGTCAGCGACCTTTACGGGGCCAAGGCGAGAAAAACTGTTTTTT.

Ten or more counts support this clonotype. J is TRBJ2-7 and V is TRBV6-5; no clear D. V was cut by 2 bases and J by 0 bases, with 11 bases left in between. The CDR3 consists of 15 residues. Germline V gene lookup returns CDR1 MNHEY and CDR2 SVGAGI. In DNA form, the CDR3 reads TGTGCCAGCAGTTACGGTCCCCGAAGCTCCTACGAGCAGTACTTC. Its protein product is CASSYGPRSSYEQYF.

This clonotype was counted ten times or more. V gene TRBV9 combines with J gene TRBJ2-7, with D hard to call. This CDR3 contains 14 residues. In germline, CDR1 is SGDLS, CDR2 YYNGEE. V was cut by 4 bases and J by 0 bases, with 11 bases left in between. The CDR3 region has the DNA TGTGCCAGCAGCCCTGGCGGCATCTCCTACGAGCAGTACTTC. Its protein is CASSPGGISYEQYF. Complete variable domain (other parts from reference TRBV9 and TRBJ2-7): DSGVTQTPKHLITATGQRVTLRCSPRSGDLSVYWYQQSLDQGLQFLIQYYNGEERAKGNILERFSAQQFPDLHSELNLSSLELGDSALYFCASSPGGISYEQYFGPGTRLTVT.

This clonotype was counted at least ten times. The chain joins TRBV7-2 to TRBJ1-2; D is unresolved. Trimming stripped 3 bases from V and 0 bases from J, with 8 bases between. Looked up from germline, CDR1 is SGHTA and CDR2 is FQGNSA. CDR3 length: 14 amino acids. In DNA, the CDR3 is TGTGCCAGCAGCTTTCCGAGCTCTAACTATGGCTACACCTTC. It specifies CASSFPSSNYGYTF.

The sample holds many counts of this clonotype. The chain links TRBV12-3 or TRBV12-4 to TRBJ2-3; D is uncertain. The CDR3 has 13 residues. Trimming shortened V by 1 base and J by 4 bases, and 6 bases separated the two germline ends. The CDR3 spells CASSLVEADTQYF. CDR3 nucleotides: TGTGCCAGCAGTTTAGTCGAGGCAGATACGCAGTATTTT.

There are many counts of this clonotype. CDR3 DNA sequence: TGTGCCAGCAGCCAGGGACAGGGGGCGAATCAGCCCCAGCATTTT. Amino acids: CASSQGQGANQPQHF. The chain is built from TRBV7-9 and TRBJ1-5; 12 bases match TRBD1. This CDR3 region has 15 residues. Germline V gene data show CDR1 as SEHNR and CDR2 as FQNEAQ (reference sequence). J gave up 4 bases and V 5 bases, and 3 bases lay outside the gene matches.

In this sample, this clonotype turned up many times. CDR3 protein: CAISMVGETQYF. DNA for the CDR3: TGTGCCATCTCGATGGTTGGAGAGACCCAGTACTTC. This chain uses TRBV10-3 with TRBJ2-5; D is unclear. This CDR3 spans 12 amino acids. Germline lookup yields CDR1 ENHRY and CDR2 SYGVKD. Deletions cut 8 bases from V and 4 bases from J, with 11 bases between.

This clonotype was counted at least ten times. The rearrangement joins TRBV5-1 to TRBJ1-1, with a tentative D call TRBD1 (5 bases). The V end lost 2 bases, the J end lost 5 bases, and 16 bases lay between the germline ends. The CDR3 has 15 amino acids. Germline lookup yields CDR1 SGHRS and CDR2 YFSETQ. The CDR3 loop is CASSFLGRGRTEAFF. CDR3 DNA sequence: TGCGCCAGCAGCTTTTTAGGTCGGGGGAGGACTGAAGCTTTCTTT.

The table lists this clonotype with many counts. The rearrangement links TRBV29-1 to TRBJ2-1; 12 bases are shared with TRBD2. The germline CDR1 and CDR2 sequences are SQVTM and ANQGSEA. CDR3 size: 14 residues. Trimming cost V 4 bases and J 2 bases; bases outside gene matches: 0. This chain's CDR3 is CSVGTSGTYNEQFF. In DNA form, the CDR3 reads TGCAGCGTTGGGACTAGCGGGACCTACAATGAGCAGTTCTTC.

Ten or more counts support this clonotype. The genes are TRBV6-6 and TRBJ1-3; TRBD1 aligns across 8 bases. Trimming removed 6 bases from V and 3 bases from J; junction bases left unmatched: 10. CDR1 is MNHNY, CDR2 SVGAGI, per germline (reference sequence). This CDR3 has 16 amino acids. The CDR3 loop reads CASRPTGQGGGNTIYF. CDR3 nucleotide sequence: TGTGCCAGCAGGCCCACCGGACAGGGAGGTGGAAACACCATATATTTT.

This clonotype has at least ten counts. The rearrangement links TRBV25-1 to TRBJ2-3; TRBD1 matches at 7 bases. There are 16 residues in the CDR3. Germline V lookup: CDR1 MGHDK, CDR2 SYGVNS. With 8 bases clipped from V and 5 bases from J, the junction kept 16 bases outside the gene matches. The DNA of the CDR3 is TGTGCCAGCCGAAAAACTCGACAGGGTTTGATAGATACGCAGTATTTT. Its protein is CASRKTRQGLIDTQYF. Based on the CDR3 plus reference TRBV25-1 and TRBJ2-3, the full variable domain is EADIYQTPRYLVIGTGKKITLECSQTMGHDKMYWYQQDPGMELHLIHYSYGVNSTEKGDLSSESTVSRIRTEHFPLTLESARPSHTSQYLCASRKTRQGLIDTQYFGPGTRLTVL.

In this sample, this clonotype turned up many times. The chain uses TRBV10-3 and TRBJ1-5; D possibly corresponds to TRBD1 (5 bases). This CDR3 comprises 12 residues. Germline V gene data show CDR1 as ENHRY and CDR2 as SYGVKD. Deletions cut 6 bases from V and 4 bases from J, with 7 bases between. This chain's CDR3 is CAISQGNQPQHF. The CDR3 coding sequence is TGTGCCATCAGCCAGGGTAATCAGCCCCAGCATTTT.

This clonotype occurred many times. The J gene is TRBJ2-1, the V gene TRBV20-1, with a possible D match to TRBD2 (6 bases). Germline V gene data show CDR1 as DFQATT and CDR2 as SNEGSKA (reference sequence). The CDR3 runs 12 residues. CDR3 amino acids: CGWGGVNNEQFF. Here the CDR3 DNA reads TGCGGTTGGGGCGGGGTGAACAATGAGCAGTTCTTC.

This clonotype was recorded at least ten times. The V and J genes are TRBV5-1 and TRBJ1-2; no definite D call. CDR3 length: 13 residues. V was clipped by 1 base and J by 8 bases, with 12 bases between them. Germline V gives CDR1 SGHRS, CDR2 YFSETQ. The CDR3 sequence: CASSLSSTAGYTF. The CDR3 nucleotides read TGCGCCAGCAGCTTGAGTTCCACCGCCGGCTACACCTTC.

This clonotype was recorded many times. The chain recombines TRBV6-2 or TRBV6-3 with TRBJ1-2; perhaps TRBD1 as D (5 bases). The CDR3 is made up of 13 amino acids. Trimming cost V 6 bases and J 5 bases, with 13 bases left between them. Per the germline V gene, CDR1 is MNHEY and CDR2 is SVGEGT. The CDR3 is CASSRDRDYGYTF. The CDR3 region has the DNA TGTGCCAGCAGCCGGGACCGTGATTATGGCTACACCTTC.

This clonotype was counted ten times or more. The rearrangement links TRBV7-3 to TRBJ2-2; possibly TRBD1 for D (5 bases). Germline CDR1 SGHTA, CDR2 FQGTGA. Deletions cut 5 bases from V and 7 bases from J, with 11 bases between. The CDR3 length is 13 residues. The DNA of the CDR3 is TGTGCCAGCAGCATACAGGAAGGCGGGGAGCTGTTTTTT. Residues: CASSIQEGGELFF.

This clonotype was counted at least ten times. The chain joins TRBV5-1 to TRBJ2-1; 7 bases map to TRBD1. The CDR3 consists of 15 residues. Germline V gene data show CDR1 as SGHRS and CDR2 as YFSETQ. J lost 3 bases, V lost 6 bases, and 9 bases had no gene match. Here the CDR3 reads CASMYVGTDYNEQFF. In nucleotides, the CDR3 is TGCGCCAGCATGTACGTGGGGACAGACTACAATGAGCAGTTCTTC.

In this sample, this clonotype turned up many times. The chain carries TRBV5-1 and TRBJ1-2; D gene ambiguous. Germline lookup yields CDR1 SGHRS and CDR2 YFSETQ. CDR3 length equals 12 residues. Trimming shortened V by 0 bases and J by 8 bases, and 8 bases separated the two germline ends. DNA of the CDR3: TGCGCCAGCAGCTTGGGAGCATCCGGCTACACCTTC. Translating it yields CASSLGASGYTF. The full variable domain, with the rest looked up from reference TRBV5-1 and TRBJ1-2, is KAGVTQTPRYLIKTRGQQVTLSCSPISGHRSVSWYQQTPGQGLQFLFEYFSETQRNKGNFPGRFSGRQFSNSRSEMNVSTLELGDSALYLCASSLGASGYTFGSGTRLTVV.

Ten or more counts support this clonotype. The chain couples TRBV10-3 to TRBJ1-5; D perhaps matches TRBD1 (6 bases). Germline V gives CDR1 ENHRY, CDR2 SYGVKD. The CDR3 spans 14 residues. Between the trimmed V and J ends, which lost 10 bases and 4 bases, there was a span of 17 bases. CDR3 sequence (DNA): TGTGCCACCCGGACAGCTACCTCAAATCAGCCCCAGCATTTT. Translated: CATRTATSNQPQHF.

At least ten counts were recorded for this clonotype. The V gene is TRBV20-1, the J gene TRBJ1-4; TRBD1 is a possible D gene (5 bases). Germline CDR1 DFQATT, CDR2 SNEGSKA (reference sequence). The V and J ends lost 0 bases and 8 bases respectively, with 13 bases between them. This CDR3 has 14 residues. CDR3 in DNA: TGCAGTGCTAGAGAAGTGGACATAAGAGAAAAACTGTTTTTT. Translated: CSAREVDIREKLFF.